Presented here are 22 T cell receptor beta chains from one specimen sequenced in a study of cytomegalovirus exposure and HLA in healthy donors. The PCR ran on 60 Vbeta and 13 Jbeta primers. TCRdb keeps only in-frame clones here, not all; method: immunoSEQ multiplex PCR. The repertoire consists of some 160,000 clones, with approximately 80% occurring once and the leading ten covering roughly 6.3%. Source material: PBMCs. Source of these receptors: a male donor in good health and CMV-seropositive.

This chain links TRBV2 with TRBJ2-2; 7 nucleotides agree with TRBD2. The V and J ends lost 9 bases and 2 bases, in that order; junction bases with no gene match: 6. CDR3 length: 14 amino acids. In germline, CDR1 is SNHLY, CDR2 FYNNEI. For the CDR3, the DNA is TGTGCCAGGGGAGGGGCCCGAAACACCGGGGAGCTGTTTTTT. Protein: CARGGARNTGELFF.

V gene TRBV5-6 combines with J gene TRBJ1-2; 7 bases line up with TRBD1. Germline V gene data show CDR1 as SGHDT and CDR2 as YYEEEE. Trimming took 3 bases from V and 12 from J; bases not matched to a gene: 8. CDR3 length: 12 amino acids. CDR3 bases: TGTGCCAGCAGCTGGGAACAGGGGCTGGACACCTTC. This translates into CASSWEQGLDTF.

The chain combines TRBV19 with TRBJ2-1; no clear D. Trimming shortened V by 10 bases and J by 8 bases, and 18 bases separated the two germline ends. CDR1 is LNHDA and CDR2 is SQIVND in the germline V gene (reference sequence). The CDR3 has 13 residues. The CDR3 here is CATRLEALHEQFF. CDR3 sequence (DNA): TGTGCCACCCGACTGGAAGCCTTACATGAGCAGTTCTTC.

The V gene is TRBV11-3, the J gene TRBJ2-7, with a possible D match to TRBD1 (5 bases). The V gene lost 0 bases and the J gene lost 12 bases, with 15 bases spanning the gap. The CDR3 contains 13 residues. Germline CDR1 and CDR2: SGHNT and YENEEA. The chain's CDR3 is CASSLDGADTVYF. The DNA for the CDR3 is TGTGCCAGCAGCTTAGATGGGGCGGACACCGTGTACTTC.

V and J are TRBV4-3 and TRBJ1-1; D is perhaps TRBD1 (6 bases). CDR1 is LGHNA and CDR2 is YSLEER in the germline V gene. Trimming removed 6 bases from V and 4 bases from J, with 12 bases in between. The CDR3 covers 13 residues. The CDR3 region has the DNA TGCGCCAGCAGTCGGGACATCTTCACTGAAGCTTTCTTT. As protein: CASSRDIFTEAFF.

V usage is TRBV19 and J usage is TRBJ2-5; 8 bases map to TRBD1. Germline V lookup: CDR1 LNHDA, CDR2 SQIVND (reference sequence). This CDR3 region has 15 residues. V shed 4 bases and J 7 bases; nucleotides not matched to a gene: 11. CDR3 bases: TGTGCCAGTAGTACCCCAGGGGGCGCCGATGGGACCCAGTACTTC. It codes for CASSTPGGADGTQYF.

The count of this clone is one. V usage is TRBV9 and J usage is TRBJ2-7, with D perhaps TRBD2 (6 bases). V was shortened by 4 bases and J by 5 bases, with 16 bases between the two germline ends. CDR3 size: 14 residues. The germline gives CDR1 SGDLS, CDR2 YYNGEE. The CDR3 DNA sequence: TGTGCCAGCAGCTCAACCACGAGGGAGGACGAGCAGTACTTC. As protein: CASSSTTREDEQYF.

CDR3 coding DNA: TGTGCCAGCAGTTTGAATGGGGGACAGGGGGTACGCGAGCAGTACTTC. Its protein product is CASSLNGGQGVREQYF. The V call is TRBV27, the J call TRBJ2-7; TRBD1 aligns across 11 bases. The CDR3 runs 16 residues. Trimming cost V 3 bases and J 6 bases; bases outside gene matches: 10. Germline V gives CDR1 MNHEY, CDR2 SMNVEV (reference sequence).

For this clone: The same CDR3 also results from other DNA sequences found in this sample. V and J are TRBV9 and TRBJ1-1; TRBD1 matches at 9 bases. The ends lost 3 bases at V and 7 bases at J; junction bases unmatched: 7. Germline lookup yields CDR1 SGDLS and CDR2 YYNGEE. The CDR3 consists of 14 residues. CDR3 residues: CASSAQWTGDEAFF. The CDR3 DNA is TGTGCCAGCAGCGCCCAATGGACAGGGGATGAAGCTTTCTTT.

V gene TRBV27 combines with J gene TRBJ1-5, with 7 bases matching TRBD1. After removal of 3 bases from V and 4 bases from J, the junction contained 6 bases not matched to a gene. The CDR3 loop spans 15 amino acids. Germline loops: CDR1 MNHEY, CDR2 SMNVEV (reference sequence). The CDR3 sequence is CASSFGDRVNQPQHF. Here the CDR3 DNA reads TGTGCCAGCAGTTTCGGCGACAGGGTTAATCAGCCCCAGCATTTT.

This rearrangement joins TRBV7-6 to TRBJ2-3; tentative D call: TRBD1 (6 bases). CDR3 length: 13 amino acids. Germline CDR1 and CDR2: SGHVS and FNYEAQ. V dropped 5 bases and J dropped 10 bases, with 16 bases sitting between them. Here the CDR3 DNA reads TGTGCCAGCAGCCAAAACAGGGTAGTCGCGCAGTATTTT. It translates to CASSQNRVVAQYF.

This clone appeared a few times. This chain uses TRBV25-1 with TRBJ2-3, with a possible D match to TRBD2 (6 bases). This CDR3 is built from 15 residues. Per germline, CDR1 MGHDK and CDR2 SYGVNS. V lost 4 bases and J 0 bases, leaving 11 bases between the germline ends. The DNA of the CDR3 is TGTGCCAGCAGTGTTAGCGGTGCTAGCACAGATACGCAGTATTTT. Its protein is CASSVSGASTDTQYF.

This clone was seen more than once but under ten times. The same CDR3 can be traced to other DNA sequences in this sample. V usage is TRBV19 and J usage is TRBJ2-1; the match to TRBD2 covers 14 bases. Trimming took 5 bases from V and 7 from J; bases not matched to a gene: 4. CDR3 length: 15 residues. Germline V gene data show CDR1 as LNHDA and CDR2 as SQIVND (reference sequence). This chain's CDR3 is CASSGTSGRWNEQFF. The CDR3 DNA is TGTGCCAGTAGTGGGACTAGCGGGAGATGGAATGAGCAGTTCTTC.

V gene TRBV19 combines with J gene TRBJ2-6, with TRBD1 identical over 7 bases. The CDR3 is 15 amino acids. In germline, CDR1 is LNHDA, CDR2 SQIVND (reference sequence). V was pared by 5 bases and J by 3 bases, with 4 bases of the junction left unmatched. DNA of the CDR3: TGTGCCAGTAGTGTGACAGGGTTTGGGGCCAACGTCCTGACTTTC. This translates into CASSVTGFGANVLTF.

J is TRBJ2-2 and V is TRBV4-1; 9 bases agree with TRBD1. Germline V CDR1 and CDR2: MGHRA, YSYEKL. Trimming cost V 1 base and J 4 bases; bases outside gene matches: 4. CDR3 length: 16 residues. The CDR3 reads CASSQVTGGLTGELFF. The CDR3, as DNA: TGCGCCAGCAGCCAAGTTACAGGGGGCCTCACCGGGGAGCTGTTTTTT.

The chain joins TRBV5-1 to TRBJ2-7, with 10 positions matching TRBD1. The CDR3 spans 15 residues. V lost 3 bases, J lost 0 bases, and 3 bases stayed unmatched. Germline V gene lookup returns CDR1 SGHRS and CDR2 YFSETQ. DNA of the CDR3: TGCGCCAGCAGCTCGGGACAGGGGATCTCCTACGAGCAGTACTTC. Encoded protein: CASSSGQGISYEQYF.

The CDR3 sequence is CASSATSGDYEQYF. Written as DNA, the CDR3 is TGTGCCAGCAGCGCGACTAGCGGGGACTACGAGCAGTACTTC. The J gene is TRBJ2-7, the V gene TRBV9; 11 bases line up with TRBD2. Losses at the gene ends were 3 bases for V and 3 bases for J; bases not matched to a gene: 2. CDR3 length equals 14 residues. CDR1 is SGDLS, CDR2 YYNGEE, per germline. Filled out from reference TRBV9 and TRBJ2-7, the complete variable domain reads DSGVTQTPKHLITATGQRVTLRCSPRSGDLSVYWYQQSLDQGLQFLIQYYNGEERAKGNILERFSAQQFPDLHSELNLSSLELGDSALYFCASSATSGDYEQYFGPGTRLTVT.

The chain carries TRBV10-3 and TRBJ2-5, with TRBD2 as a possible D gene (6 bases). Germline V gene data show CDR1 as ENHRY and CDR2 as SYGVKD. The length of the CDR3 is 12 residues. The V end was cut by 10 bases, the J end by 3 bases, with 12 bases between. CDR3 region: CAKTGLEETQYF. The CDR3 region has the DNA TGTGCCAAGACGGGACTGGAAGAGACCCAGTACTTC.

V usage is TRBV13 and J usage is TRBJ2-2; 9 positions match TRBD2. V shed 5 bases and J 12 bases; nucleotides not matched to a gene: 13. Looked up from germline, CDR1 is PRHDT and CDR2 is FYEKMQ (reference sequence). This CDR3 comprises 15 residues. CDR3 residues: CASSRLAGGPNKLFF. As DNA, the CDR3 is TGTGCCAGCAGCCGTCTGGCGGGAGGGCCGAATAAGCTGTTTTTT.

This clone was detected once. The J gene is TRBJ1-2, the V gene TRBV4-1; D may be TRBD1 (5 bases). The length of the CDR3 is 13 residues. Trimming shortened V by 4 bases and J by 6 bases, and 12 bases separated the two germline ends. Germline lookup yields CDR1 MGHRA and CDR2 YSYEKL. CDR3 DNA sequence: TGCGCCAGCAGCCCAGGGCTGTTAGATGGCTACACCTTC. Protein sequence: CASSPGLLDGYTF.

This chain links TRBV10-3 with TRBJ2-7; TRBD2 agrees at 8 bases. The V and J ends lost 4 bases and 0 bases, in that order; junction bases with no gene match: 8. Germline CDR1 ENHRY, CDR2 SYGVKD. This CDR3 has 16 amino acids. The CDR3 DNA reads TGTGCCATCAGTGGATCGGGGGGGTTAAACTCCTACGAGCAGTACTTC. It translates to CAISGSGGLNSYEQYF.

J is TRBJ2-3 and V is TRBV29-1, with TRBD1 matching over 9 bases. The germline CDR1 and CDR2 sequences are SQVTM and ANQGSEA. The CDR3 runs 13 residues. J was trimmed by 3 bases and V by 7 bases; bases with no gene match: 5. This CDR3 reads CSAPGQGTDTQYF. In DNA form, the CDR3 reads TGCAGCGCGCCGGGACAGGGAACAGATACGCAGTATTTT.